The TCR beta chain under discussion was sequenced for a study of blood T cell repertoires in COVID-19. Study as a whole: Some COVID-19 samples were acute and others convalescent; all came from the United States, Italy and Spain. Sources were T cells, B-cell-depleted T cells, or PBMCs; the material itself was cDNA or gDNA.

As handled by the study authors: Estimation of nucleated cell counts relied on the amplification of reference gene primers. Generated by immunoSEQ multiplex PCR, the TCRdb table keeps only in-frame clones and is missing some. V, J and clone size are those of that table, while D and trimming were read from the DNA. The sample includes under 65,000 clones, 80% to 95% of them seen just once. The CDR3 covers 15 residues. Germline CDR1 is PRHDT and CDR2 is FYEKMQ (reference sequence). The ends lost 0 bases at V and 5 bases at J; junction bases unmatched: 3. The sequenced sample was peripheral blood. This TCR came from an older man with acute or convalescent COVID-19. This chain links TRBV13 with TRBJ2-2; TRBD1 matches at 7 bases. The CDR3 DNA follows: TGTGCCAGCAGCTTAGGGGACAGGTTTACCGGGGAGCTGTTTTTT. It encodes CASSLGDRFTGELFF.